This is a list of T cell receptor beta chains from one sample in a study of blood T cell repertoires in COVID-19. Produced via immunoSEQ multiplex PCR; TCRdb's table is partial and in-frame only. Altogether approximately 150,000 clones are present, more than 80% being singletons, with the ten largest covering roughly 3%. The sequenced sample was peripheral blood. All receptors derive from a woman aged 55-70 years with active COVID-19. Both conserved end residues are part of each CDR3. Fields, in order: clone size, V gene, D gene, J gene, CDR3 protein, CDR3 DNA. A D gene is named only where the DNA matches it firmly. Rows may omit the clone size; those that give it use once, few, many or a size class.

clone_size: NA; v_call: TRBV7-2; d_call: TRBD1; j_call: TRBJ1-2; cdr3_aa: CASSYKQGAHGYTF; cdr3_nt: TGTGCCAGCAGCTACAAACAGGGGGCGCATGGCTACACCTTC
clone_size: NA; v_call: TRBV5-6; d_call: NA; j_call: TRBJ1-3; cdr3_aa: CASSSDSSSGNTIYF; cdr3_nt: TGTGCCAGCAGCTCTGACTCAAGCTCTGGAAACACCATATATTTT
clone_size: NA; v_call: TRBV3-1/TRBV3-2; d_call: TRBD1; j_call: TRBJ2-7; cdr3_aa: CASSRSGQGAPSYEQYF; cdr3_nt: TGTGCCAGCAGCCGGTCGGGACAGGGGGCCCCTTCCTACGAGCAGTACTTC
clone_size: NA; v_call: TRBV20-1; d_call: NA; j_call: TRBJ2-2; cdr3_aa: CSASQEPGTPTGELFF; cdr3_nt: TGCAGTGCTAGTCAGGAACCCGGGACTCCCACCGGGGAGCTGTTTTTT
clone_size: NA; v_call: TRBV24-1; d_call: TRBD1; j_call: TRBJ2-1; cdr3_aa: CATSREGQGHNEQFF; cdr3_nt: TGTGCCACCTCTCGTGAGGGACAGGGACACAATGAGCAGTTCTTC
clone_size: NA; v_call: TRBV4-2; d_call: TRBD2; j_call: TRBJ2-3; cdr3_aa: CASSQERLAGGPPTDTQYF; cdr3_nt: TGTGCCAGCAGCCAAGAGAGACTAGCGGGAGGGCCCCCCACAGATACGCAGTATTTT
clone_size: NA; v_call: TRBV5-1; d_call: NA; j_call: TRBJ2-7; cdr3_aa: CASSLDNSYEQYF; cdr3_nt: TGCGCCAGCAGCTTGGACAACTCCTACGAGCAGTACTTC
clone_size: NA; v_call: TRBV4-1; d_call: TRBD2; j_call: TRBJ2-2; cdr3_aa: CASSRGGLASGELFF; cdr3_nt: TGCGCCAGCAGCCGGGGAGGGCTAGCCAGCGGGGAGCTGTTTTTT
clone_size: few; v_call: TRBV10-3; d_call: NA; j_call: TRBJ1-5; cdr3_aa: CAISTGWDNQPQHF; cdr3_nt: TGTGCCATCAGTACAGGGTGGGACAATCAGCCCCAGCATTTT
clone_size: NA; v_call: TRBV18; d_call: TRBD1; j_call: TRBJ1-4; cdr3_aa: CASSGTGVSEKLFF; cdr3_nt: TGTGCCAGCTCAGGGACAGGGGTATCGGAAAAACTGTTTTTT
clone_size: once; v_call: TRBV21-1; d_call: NA; j_call: TRBJ2-1; cdr3_aa: CASSTQGAGGPFLEQFF; cdr3_nt: TGTGCCAGCAGCACCCAAGGTGCGGGAGGGCCCTTTCTTGAGCAGTTCTTC
clone_size: few; v_call: TRBV2; d_call: TRBD2; j_call: TRBJ2-7; cdr3_aa: CASSPGLAGVRSYEQYF; cdr3_nt: TGTGCCAGCAGTCCGGGACTAGCGGGAGTACGTTCCTACGAGCAGTACTTC
clone_size: NA; v_call: TRBV28; d_call: TRBD1; j_call: TRBJ2-4; cdr3_aa: CASSKPGQGLNIQYF; cdr3_nt: TGTGCCAGCAGTAAACCGGGACAGGGATTAAACATTCAGTACTTC
clone_size: NA; v_call: TRBV13; d_call: NA; j_call: TRBJ2-3; cdr3_aa: CASSLDLPVDTQYF; cdr3_nt: TGTGCCAGCAGCTTAGATCTGCCGGTAGATACGCAGTATTTT
clone_size: NA; v_call: TRBV7-2; d_call: TRBD2; j_call: TRBJ2-1; cdr3_aa: CASSSRTSGSMDEQFF; cdr3_nt: TGTGCCAGCAGCTCGCGGACTAGCGGGAGTATGGATGAGCAGTTCTTC
clone_size: once; v_call: TRBV29-1; d_call: TRBD1; j_call: TRBJ2-1; cdr3_aa: CSGKDRALYNEQFF; cdr3_nt: TGCAGCGGTAAAGACAGGGCCTTATACAATGAGCAGTTCTTC
clone_size: NA; v_call: TRBV7-2; d_call: TRBD2; j_call: TRBJ2-3; cdr3_aa: CASSKGSGRVADTQYF; cdr3_nt: TGTGCCAGCAGCAAGGGTAGCGGGAGGGTGGCAGATACGCAGTATTTT
clone_size: NA; v_call: TRBV3-1/TRBV3-2; d_call: NA; j_call: TRBJ1-1; cdr3_aa: CASSQGGRGAFF; cdr3_nt: TGTGCCAGCAGCCAAGGCGGGCGAGGTGCTTTCTTT
clone_size: NA; v_call: TRBV20-1; d_call: TRBD1; j_call: TRBJ2-6; cdr3_aa: CSASYRDSISGANVLTF; cdr3_nt: TGCAGTGCTAGTTACCGGGACAGCATCTCTGGGGCCAACGTCCTGACTTTC
clone_size: NA; v_call: TRBV7-6; d_call: TRBD2; j_call: TRBJ2-1; cdr3_aa: CASSLVGLAGGKVNEQFF; cdr3_nt: TGTGCCAGCAGCTTAGTGGGACTAGCGGGAGGAAAGGTCAATGAGCAGTTCTTC
clone_size: NA; v_call: TRBV4-3; d_call: TRBD1; j_call: TRBJ2-7; cdr3_aa: CASSQEVVSGQLSYEQYF; cdr3_nt: TGCGCCAGCAGCCAAGAGGTTGTGTCGGGACAGCTCTCCTACGAGCAGTACTTC
clone_size: NA; v_call: TRBV7-8; d_call: NA; j_call: TRBJ1-2; cdr3_aa: CASGQRGHHNYGYTF; cdr3_nt: TGTGCCAGCGGTCAAAGGGGTCACCATAACTATGGCTACACCTTC
clone_size: once; v_call: TRBV7-8; d_call: TRBD2; j_call: TRBJ2-4; cdr3_aa: CASSLDSGRNIQYF; cdr3_nt: TGTGCCAGCAGCTTAGACAGCGGGAGGAACATTCAGTACTTC
clone_size: NA; v_call: TRBV5-1; d_call: NA; j_call: TRBJ1-1; cdr3_aa: CASSLEVNTEAFF; cdr3_nt: TGCGCCAGCAGCTTAGAGGTGAACACTGAAGCTTTCTTT
clone_size: NA; v_call: TRBV2; d_call: NA; j_call: TRBJ1-1; cdr3_aa: CASIPGMNTEAFF; cdr3_nt: TGTGCCAGCATTCCAGGCATGAACACTGAAGCTTTCTTT
clone_size: NA; v_call: TRBV27; d_call: TRBD1; j_call: TRBJ2-2; cdr3_aa: CASSLNRGFGELFF; cdr3_nt: TGTGCCAGCAGTTTAAACAGGGGTTTTGGGGAGCTGTTTTTT
clone_size: NA; v_call: TRBV19; d_call: TRBD2; j_call: TRBJ2-3; cdr3_aa: CASNRGGAFIPDTQYF; cdr3_nt: TGTGCCAGTAATCGCGGGGGGGCTTTTATCCCAGATACGCAGTATTTT
clone_size: once; v_call: TRBV7-3; d_call: TRBD1; j_call: TRBJ1-1; cdr3_aa: CASSLTGTGYVNTEAFF; cdr3_nt: TGTGCCAGCAGCCTCACGGGGACAGGGTATGTTAACACTGAAGCTTTCTTT
clone_size: NA; v_call: TRBV11-2; d_call: TRBD1; j_call: TRBJ2-5; cdr3_aa: CASSRDRGETQYF; cdr3_nt: TGTGCCAGCAGTCGCGACAGGGGTGAGACCCAGTACTTC
clone_size: NA; v_call: TRBV18; d_call: TRBD1; j_call: TRBJ2-7; cdr3_aa: CASSGQGYEQYF; cdr3_nt: TGTGCCAGCTCAGGACAGGGCTACGAGCAGTACTTC
clone_size: NA; v_call: TRBV27; d_call: NA; j_call: TRBJ1-5; cdr3_aa: CASSLSTAGNQPQHF; cdr3_nt: TGTGCCAGCAGTTTATCGACGGCGGGCAATCAGCCCCAGCATTTT
clone_size: once; v_call: TRBV7-3; d_call: NA; j_call: TRBJ1-6; cdr3_aa: CASSLTSGFGSPLHF; cdr3_nt: TGTGCCAGCAGCTTAACGTCCGGGTTTGGGTCACCCCTCCACTTT
clone_size: NA; v_call: TRBV24-1; d_call: NA; j_call: TRBJ2-2; cdr3_aa: CATSGRGIAGELFF; cdr3_nt: TGTGCCACCAGTGGGAGGGGTATCGCCGGGGAGCTGTTTTTT
clone_size: once; v_call: TRBV14; d_call: NA; j_call: TRBJ1-2; cdr3_aa: CASSQVQGGYTF; cdr3_nt: TGTGCCAGCAGCCAAGTCCAGGGGGGCTACACCTTC
clone_size: NA; v_call: TRBV6-6; d_call: NA; j_call: TRBJ1-4; cdr3_aa: CASGGGATNEKLFF; cdr3_nt: TGTGCCAGCGGGGGGGGAGCAACTAATGAAAAACTGTTTTTT
clone_size: NA; v_call: TRBV2; d_call: TRBD1; j_call: TRBJ2-5; cdr3_aa: CASSVGTGGIETQYF; cdr3_nt: TGTGCCAGCAGCGTCGGGACAGGGGGAATAGAGACCCAGTACTTC
clone_size: NA; v_call: TRBV7-2; d_call: NA; j_call: TRBJ2-5; cdr3_aa: CASSLVRVETQYF; cdr3_nt: TGTGCCAGCAGCTTAGTGCGGGTGGAGACCCAGTACTTC
clone_size: NA; v_call: TRBV7-9; d_call: TRBD2; j_call: TRBJ2-7; cdr3_aa: CASSRGLAGGNGEQYF; cdr3_nt: TGTGCCAGCAGCCGGGGACTAGCGGGAGGGAATGGCGAGCAGTACTTC
clone_size: NA; v_call: TRBV27; d_call: TRBD1; j_call: TRBJ2-7; cdr3_aa: CASSFQIGAGTGGHEQYF; cdr3_nt: TGTGCCAGCAGTTTCCAAATCGGGGCAGGGACAGGGGGCCACGAGCAGTACTTC
clone_size: NA; v_call: TRBV28; d_call: TRBD1; j_call: TRBJ2-3; cdr3_aa: CASNKVDRAPDTQYF; cdr3_nt: TGTGCCAGCAATAAGGTTGACAGGGCCCCAGATACGCAGTATTTT
clone_size: once; v_call: TRBV6-2/TRBV6-3; d_call: NA; j_call: TRBJ2-7; cdr3_aa: CASSTTNYEQYF; cdr3_nt: TGTGCCAGCAGTACTACAAACTACGAGCAGTACTTC
clone_size: NA; v_call: TRBV28; d_call: NA; j_call: TRBJ1-5; cdr3_aa: CASSLEEGQPQHF; cdr3_nt: TGTGCCAGCAGTTTAGAGGAGGGTCAGCCCCAGCATTTT
clone_size: once; v_call: TRBV19; d_call: NA; j_call: TRBJ2-2; cdr3_aa: CASNPGSYTGELFF; cdr3_nt: TGTGCCAGTAATCCAGGTTCTTACACCGGGGAGCTGTTTTTT
clone_size: NA; v_call: TRBV4-1; d_call: TRBD1; j_call: TRBJ1-2; cdr3_aa: CASSQEGQGRVIGTYGYTF; cdr3_nt: TGCGCCAGCAGCCAAGAGGGACAGGGAAGGGTCATTGGTACCTATGGCTACACCTTC
clone_size: NA; v_call: TRBV7-2; d_call: TRBD2; j_call: TRBJ2-2; cdr3_aa: CASSQSGTRANTGELFF; cdr3_nt: TGTGCCAGCAGCCAATCCGGGACTAGAGCGAACACCGGGGAGCTGTTTTTT
clone_size: once; v_call: TRBV20-1; d_call: NA; j_call: TRBJ1-1; cdr3_aa: CSARDNEAFF; cdr3_nt: TGCAGTGCTAGGGACAATGAAGCTTTCTTT
clone_size: once; v_call: TRBV5-1; d_call: TRBD2; j_call: TRBJ2-2; cdr3_aa: CATTPGLAITGELFF; cdr3_nt: TGCGCCACTACCCCCGGACTAGCGATTACCGGGGAGCTGTTTTTT
clone_size: NA; v_call: TRBV29-1; d_call: TRBD2; j_call: TRBJ2-1; cdr3_aa: CSGGELAGGFYNEQFF; cdr3_nt: TGCAGCGGGGGGGAACTAGCGGGCGGGTTTTACAATGAGCAGTTCTTC
clone_size: NA; v_call: TRBV4-3; d_call: TRBD1; j_call: TRBJ2-7; cdr3_aa: CASSYSGTGGSYEQYF; cdr3_nt: TGCGCCAGCAGCTACTCCGGGACAGGGGGCTCCTACGAGCAGTACTTC
clone_size: NA; v_call: TRBV5-6; d_call: TRBD1; j_call: TRBJ1-1; cdr3_aa: CASSFVGTAVGAFF; cdr3_nt: TGTGCCAGCAGCTTCGTGGGGACAGCGGTTGGAGCTTTCTTT
clone_size: NA; v_call: TRBV7-9; d_call: NA; j_call: TRBJ2-7; cdr3_aa: CASSFGQPSYEQYF; cdr3_nt: TGTGCCAGCAGCTTTGGGCAGCCCTCCTACGAGCAGTACTTC
clone_size: NA; v_call: TRBV5-4; d_call: TRBD2; j_call: TRBJ2-7; cdr3_aa: CASSLRGGLAGAEQYF; cdr3_nt: TGTGCCAGCAGCTTGCGGGGAGGACTAGCGGGAGCCGAGCAGTACTTC
clone_size: NA; v_call: TRBV6-5; d_call: TRBD1; j_call: TRBJ2-5; cdr3_aa: CASSPDRAETQYF; cdr3_nt: TGTGCCAGCAGCCCCGACAGGGCGGAGACCCAGTACTTC